This TCR beta chain was recovered during a study of blood T cells in healthy people across ages. Primed by a sample-barcoded 5' primer and a J-beta primer mix, a second PCR proceeded for roughly 6 to 12 cycles. MiXCR, applied by TCRdb to the 5' RACE reads, yields one record per CDR3 protein. The sample has around 1,900,000 distinct CDR3 sequences; about two fifths are singletons. Overall study findings and caveats: TCR beta diversity correlated strongly with naive T cell percentage. Age advanced and TCR beta diversity per million T cells fell, roughly linearly.

Germline lookup yields CDR1 LGHNA and CDR2 YSLEER. The ends were cut back, 0 bases at V and 7 bases at J, with 19 bases in the middle. The CDR3 length is 17 residues. This clonotype was observed once. Antigen: not known. Source material: blood. This sequence was found in a human donor in good health. The chain combines TRBV4-3 with TRBJ1-5, with D maybe TRBD1 (6 bases). The CDR3: CASSQDWGGTPNQPQHF. CDR3 DNA: TGCGCCAGCAGCCAAGATTGGGGAGGGACACCAAACCAGCCCCAGCATTTT.